This TCR beta chain was retrieved from a study of radiotherapy plus CTLA-4 blockade in lung cancer. Method: immunoSEQ multiplex PCR; TCRdb's copy keeps in-frame clones and lacks some. In the table there are around 82,000 clones, around 87% of which are singletons. The length of the CDR3 is 16 residues. Looked up from germline, CDR1 is MGHRA and CDR2 is YSYEKL. The V and J ends lost 5 bases and 2 bases respectively, with 16 bases between them. A note on this clone: The antigen remains undetermined.

Study-wide findings and caveats: Among blood TCR repertoires after radiotherapy plus ipilimumab, tumor-derived clones expanded.

Patients with chemo-refractory metastatic non-small-cell lung cancer received focal radiation plus CTLA-4 blockade with ipilimumab. The starting material was peripheral blood, obtained from a patient treated with radiotherapy plus ipilimumab. The receptor comes from a human donor with non-small cell lung cancer that progressed on radiotherapy plus ipilimumab. This chain joins TRBV4-1 and TRBJ1-5; D perhaps matches TRBD1 (6 bases). CDR3 region: CASSGRDNPRNQPQHF. CDR3 DNA sequence: TGCGCCAGCAGCGGCAGGGACAACCCACGCAATCAGCCCCAGCATTTT.